A single sample gave rise to the 20 T cell receptor beta chains below, sequenced in a study of blood T cell repertoires in COVID-19. Profiling relied on immunoSEQ multiplex PCR, and the TCRdb table lists in-frame clones only, not all of them. The sample consists of just under 45,000 clones, roughly 90% of them appearing once. The source material was peripheral blood. The receptor source for this set is a woman aged 80 or over in a cohort sampled during active or convalescent COVID-19.

This clone has a single count. This chain uses TRBV3-1 (or the pseudogene TRBV3-2) with TRBJ2-3, with D possibly being TRBD1 (5 bases). The CDR3 loop spans 15 amino acids. Germline CDR1 LGHDT, CDR2 YNNKEL (reference sequence). Trimming removed 4 bases from V and 1 base from J, with 12 bases in between. This chain's CDR3 is CASSPQLGRTDTQYF. CDR3 DNA sequence: TGTGCCAGCAGCCCCCAGCTGGGGCGCACAGATACGCAGTATTTT.

The V and J genes are TRBV9 and TRBJ1-1; D unresolved. The CDR3 extends over 13 amino acids. Trimming left V 0 bases short and J 4 bases short, with 7 bases between. Germline V lookup: CDR1 SGDLS, CDR2 YYNGEE. The CDR3 DNA reads TGTGCCAGCAGCGTAGGGGCAGGCACTGAAGCTTTCTTT. It yields the protein CASSVGAGTEAFF.

The rearrangement links TRBV7-8 to TRBJ1-4, with 7 bases aligning to TRBD1. The ends lost 1 base at V and 6 bases at J; junction bases unmatched: 2. Germline lookup yields CDR1 SGHVS and CDR2 FQNEAQ. This CDR3 spans 14 amino acids. The CDR3: CASSLDRGYEKLFF. In nucleotides, the CDR3 is TGTGCCAGCAGCTTAGACAGGGGCTATGAAAAACTGTTTTTT.

The CDR3, as DNA: TGTGCCACCAGTGATCCCCCCCCGGGAGGAGGGATGGGTGAGCAGTTCTTC. This gives the protein CATSDPPPGGGMGEQFF. The rearrangement joins TRBV24-1 to TRBJ2-1, with 7 nucleotides matching TRBD2. CDR1 KGHDR and CDR2 SFDVKD come from the germline V gene. Trimming at V came to 3 bases and at J to 9 bases, leaving 16 bases not matched to a gene. The CDR3 has 17 amino acids.

This clone was detected only once. This sequence joins TRBV11-2 and TRBJ2-1, with TRBD2 identical over 9 bases. Germline assignment: CDR1 SGHAT and CDR2 FQNNGV. The ends lost 2 bases at V and 4 bases at J; junction bases unmatched: 6. The CDR3 is 16 residues long. This CDR3 is CASSLSPTSGYNEQFF. DNA of the CDR3: TGTGCCAGCAGCTTAAGCCCGACTAGCGGATACAATGAGCAGTTCTTC.

The genes are TRBV30 and TRBJ1-4, with D perhaps TRBD1 (5 bases). CDR3 length: 15 residues. Germline assignment: CDR1 GTSNPN and CDR2 SVGIG (reference sequence). V was trimmed by 4 bases and J by 4 bases, leaving 16 bases between them. The DNA of the CDR3 is TGTGCCTGGACCGAAGACGGGGACTATAATGAAAAACTGTTTTTT. It translates to CAWTEDGDYNEKLFF.

The V gene is TRBV27, the J gene TRBJ1-3; a weak D match, TRBD1 (6 bases). Looked up from germline, CDR1 is MNHEY and CDR2 is SMNVEV (reference sequence). Between the trimmed V and J ends, which lost 7 bases and 0 bases, there was a span of 13 bases. The CDR3 length is 15 residues. In nucleotides, the CDR3 is TGTGCCAGCAAAAATACAGGGTCCTCTGGAAACACCATATATTTT. It encodes CASKNTGSSGNTIYF.

This clone came up once. V and J are TRBV2 and TRBJ1-2, with unresolved D. Germline CDR1 SNHLY, CDR2 FYNNEI. The V end lost 2 bases, the J end lost 7 bases, and 11 bases lay between the germline ends. The CDR3 has 13 residues. Written as DNA, the CDR3 is TGTGCCAGCAGTGAACTCTCCCTCTTTGGCTACACCTTC. Residues: CASSELSLFGYTF.

J is TRBJ2-6 and V is TRBV5-8; D is perhaps TRBD1 (5 bases). Deletions cut 2 bases from V and 4 bases from J, with 25 bases between. The germline V gene has CDR1 SGHTS and CDR2 YDEGEE. The CDR3 extends over 20 amino acids. The CDR3 is CASSLTAVGQGSRGANVLTF. In nucleotides, the CDR3 is TGTGCCAGCAGCTTAACCGCTGTTGGTCAGGGCTCAAGAGGGGCCAACGTCCTGACTTTC.

The gene calls are TRBV30 and TRBJ2-4; D is ambiguous. Germline V gene lookup returns CDR1 GTSNPN and CDR2 SVGIG (reference sequence). The length of the CDR3 is 13 residues. The V end was cut by 4 bases, the J end by 5 bases, with 12 bases between. The CDR3 DNA is TGTGCCTGGAAGTCTGGCGGAGAAAACATTCAGTACTTC. This gives the protein CAWKSGGENIQYF.

V gene TRBV10-2 combines with J gene TRBJ2-7; D might be TRBD2 (5 bases). Per the germline V gene, CDR1 is WSHSY and CDR2 is SAAADI. This CDR3 has 14 amino acids. The germline V and J ends were trimmed by 4 bases and 3 bases, with 13 bases remaining between them. Here the CDR3 DNA reads TGCGCCAGCAGTGGGTCTACTCGGGGCTACGAGCAGTACTTC. This translates into CASSGSTRGYEQYF.

The V call is TRBV11-2, the J call TRBJ1-1, with 7 bases aligning to TRBD1. J lost 4 bases, V lost 3 bases, and 8 bases had no gene match. CDR1 SGHAT and CDR2 FQNNGV come from the germline V gene. The CDR3 is 15 amino acids. For the CDR3, the DNA is TGTGCCAGCAGCTTTTCAAGGGGGCGGGTCACTGAAGCTTTCTTT. This translates into CASSFSRGRVTEAFF.

The J gene is TRBJ2-1, the V gene TRBV10-1; the D is unclear. This CDR3 is built from 15 residues. Per the germline V gene, CDR1 is WNHNN and CDR2 is SYGVQD (reference sequence). Trimming took 3 bases from V and 6 from J, leaving 15 bases between them. The CDR3 protein is CASSEALGSFNEQFF. CDR3 sequence (DNA): TGCGCCAGCAGTGAAGCTCTGGGCAGTTTCAATGAGCAGTTCTTC.

J is TRBJ1-2 and V is TRBV10-3, with 8 bases fitting TRBD1. Trimming took 10 bases from V and 5 from J; bases not matched to a gene: 6. Germline V gives CDR1 ENHRY, CDR2 SYGVKD. This CDR3 is built from 12 residues. DNA of the CDR3: TGTGCCACCCGTGGACAGGGATATGGCTACACCTTC. It codes for CATRGQGYGYTF.

CDR3 nucleotides: TGTGCCAGCAGCTTAGATTTAGGGGAAGGAGCTTTCTTT. Translation: CASSLDLGEGAFF. The chain joins TRBV11-3 to TRBJ1-1; D possibly corresponds to TRBD1 (5 bases). Per the germline V gene, CDR1 is SGHNT and CDR2 is YENEEA. Between the trimmed V and J ends, which lost 0 bases and 10 bases, there was a span of 12 bases. This CDR3 contains 13 residues. The full variable domain, rest sourced from reference TRBV11-3 and TRBJ1-1, is EAGVVQSPRYKIIEKKQPVAFWCNPISGHNTLYWYLQNLGQGPELLIRYENEEAVDDSQLPKDRFSAERLKGVDSTLKIQPAELGDSAVYLCASSLDLGEGAFFGQGTRLTVV.

This chain connects TRBV5-4 to TRBJ2-1, with D perhaps TRBD1 (6 bases). Germline V gene lookup returns CDR1 SGHNT and CDR2 YYREEE (reference sequence). The CDR3 loop spans 14 amino acids. V gave up 4 bases and J gave up 6 bases, with 14 bases separating them. CDR3 residues: CASSGGQSPNEQFF. CDR3 bases: TGTGCCAGCAGCGGCGGACAGTCCCCCAATGAGCAGTTCTTC. Looking up the rest from reference TRBV5-4 and TRBJ2-1 gives the full variable domain: ETGVTQSPTHLIKTRGQQVTLRCSSQSGHNTVSWYQQALGQGPQFIFQYYREEENGRGNFPPRFSGLQFPNYSSELNVNALELDDSALYLCASSGGQSPNEQFFGPGTRLTVL.

This chain links TRBV5-1 with TRBJ1-4, with unresolved D. Per the germline V gene, CDR1 is SGHRS and CDR2 is YFSETQ. V was clipped by 6 bases and J by 0 bases, with 12 bases between them. This CDR3 is built from 15 residues. The CDR3 spells CASKVIETTNEKLFF. The CDR3 DNA sequence: TGCGCCAGCAAAGTTATAGAAACAACTAATGAAAAACTGTTTTTT.

The gene calls are TRBV4-1 and TRBJ2-1; 7 bases map to TRBD2. In germline, CDR1 is MGHRA, CDR2 YSYEKL. V shed 8 bases and J 0 bases; nucleotides not matched to a gene: 7. CDR3 length equals 15 residues. CDR3 amino acids: CASGREQTSYNEQFF. CDR3 DNA sequence: TGCGCCAGCGGGCGGGAGCAGACCTCCTACAATGAGCAGTTCTTC.

The V call is TRBV9, the J call TRBJ1-5; D call uncertain. Germline V gives CDR1 SGDLS, CDR2 YYNGEE. V was pared by 0 bases and J by 0 bases, with 4 bases between. The CDR3 is made up of 14 amino acids. The CDR3 here is CASSVGDSNQPQHF. CDR3 coding DNA: TGTGCCAGCAGCGTAGGAGATAGCAATCAGCCCCAGCATTTT.

V and J are TRBV5-1 and TRBJ1-4, with D tentatively TRBD1 (5 bases). The CDR3 sequence is 14 residues long. Germline CDR1 and CDR2: SGHRS and YFSETQ. Trimming stripped 0 bases from V and 8 bases from J, with 11 bases between. The CDR3 DNA reads TGCGCCAGCAGCTTGGAGTCAAAGGGGGAAAAACTGTTTTTT. It encodes CASSLESKGEKLFF.